The next 29 T cell receptor beta chains were all read from a single sample in a study of OX40 agonist ivuxolimab in advanced cancers. TCRdb's copy holds only in-frame clones and misses some; the assay was immunoSEQ multiplex PCR. The data show about 69,000 clones, approximately 90% seen once. This sample comprised CD4+ or CD8+ T cells sorted from blood, obtained in a trial of the OX40 agonist ivuxolimab. The receptors were gathered from an adult with an advanced solid tumor such as melanoma, head and neck, liver or kidney cancer.

The chain carries TRBV29-1 and TRBJ1-2, with D tentatively TRBD1 (5 bases). This CDR3 has 14 residues. Germline CDR1 SQVTM, CDR2 ANQGSEA. Trimming removed 3 bases at V and 4 bases at J, with 15 bases between. CDR3 nucleotides: TGCAGCGTTGAGGTCCAGGGAAGTTTCTATGGCTACACCTTC. Encoded protein: CSVEVQGSFYGYTF.

The chain has TRBV6-5 and TRBJ2-1; no reliable D call. The CDR3 sequence is 13 residues long. The germline CDR1 and CDR2 sequences are MNHEY and SVGAGI. V lost 6 bases and J lost 3, with 9 bases in between. The CDR3: CASSRTDYNEQFF. The DNA of the CDR3 is TGTGCCAGCAGCCGGACGGACTACAATGAGCAGTTCTTC.

The chain carries TRBV6-1 and TRBJ1-2; weak D call: TRBD1 (6 bases). Deletions cut 2 bases from V and 5 bases from J, with 18 bases between. In germline, CDR1 is MNHNS, CDR2 SASEGT. This CDR3 region has 16 residues. The CDR3 protein is CASSEIWGAASYGYTF. In DNA form, the CDR3 reads TGTGCCAGCAGTGAAATATGGGGGGCGGCAAGTTATGGCTACACCTTC.

The genes are TRBV19 and TRBJ1-1; D possibly corresponds to TRBD1 (5 bases). The CDR3 is made up of 15 amino acids. Germline V gene data show CDR1 as LNHDA and CDR2 as SQIVND (reference sequence). The V end was cut by 6 bases, the J end by 4 bases, with 18 bases between. In nucleotides, the CDR3 is TGTGCCAGTAGCCCAAGCAGGGCGGGAAGCACTGAAGCTTTCTTT. This sequence encodes CASSPSRAGSTEAFF.

The chain recombines TRBV27 with TRBJ1-1, with 9 bases aligning to TRBD1. This CDR3 has 15 amino acids. CDR1 MNHEY and CDR2 SMNVEV come from the germline V gene (reference sequence). V shed 2 bases and J 5 bases; nucleotides not matched to a gene: 6. The CDR3 loop is CASSLRDRGGTEAFF. The CDR3 DNA is TGTGCCAGCAGTTTACGCGACAGGGGGGGGACTGAAGCTTTCTTT.

The CDR3 reads CASRKEGIAETQYF. The CDR3, as DNA: TGTGCCAGCAGGAAAGAGGGGATCGCCGAGACCCAGTACTTC. The chain employs TRBV2 and TRBJ2-5, with D possibly being TRBD1 or TRBD2 (5 bases each). The CDR3 length is 14 residues. The germline V gene has CDR1 SNHLY and CDR2 FYNNEI. V gave up 6 bases and J gave up 5 bases, with 16 bases separating them.

The CDR3 protein is CASSPGGREAFF. CDR3 nucleotides: TGTGCCAGCAGCCCGGGGGGCAGGGAAGCTTTCTTT. V is TRBV5-5 and J is TRBJ1-1, with a tentative D call TRBD1 (6 bases). V lost 4 bases, J lost 8 bases, and 12 bases lay in between. CDR3 length equals 12 residues. Germline V gene lookup returns CDR1 SGHKS and CDR2 YYEKEE (reference sequence).

The chain links TRBV2 to TRBJ2-5, with D maybe TRBD2 (6 bases). Trimming stripped 0 bases from V and 1 base from J, with 12 bases between. This CDR3 is 16 amino acids long. CDR1 and CDR2 from the germline V gene are SNHLY and FYNNEI. The CDR3 sequence is CASSEAQSRGQETQYF. CDR3 DNA: TGTGCCAGCAGTGAAGCCCAATCGCGGGGCCAAGAGACCCAGTACTTC.

The gene calls are TRBV9 and TRBJ2-1; 14 bases fit TRBD2. The CDR3 is 18 residues long. Per germline, CDR1 SGDLS and CDR2 YYNGEE. J gave up 5 bases and V 10 bases, and 17 bases lay outside the gene matches. CDR3 amino acids: CAVQGLAGAPAKNNEQFF. The CDR3 DNA sequence: TGTGCCGTGCAGGGACTAGCGGGAGCCCCGGCGAAAAACAATGAGCAGTTCTTC.

This sequence joins TRBV25-1 and TRBJ2-1; 8 bases align to TRBD2. The J segment lost 5 bases and the V segment lost 6 bases, leaving 6 bases of the junction unmatched. The CDR3 is made up of 14 amino acids. CDR1 is MGHDK, CDR2 SYGVNS, per germline. This CDR3 reads CASSPAGAHNEQFF. The CDR3 DNA follows: TGTGCCAGCAGCCCAGCGGGAGCCCACAATGAGCAGTTCTTC.

V usage is TRBV27 and J usage is TRBJ1-5; perhaps TRBD1 as D (6 bases). The V end lost 6 bases, the J end lost 4 bases, and 10 bases lay between the germline ends. CDR3 size: 13 residues. The germline gives CDR1 MNHEY, CDR2 SMNVEV (reference sequence). Here the CDR3 DNA reads TGTGCCAGCAGGGCGGACAGAAATCAGCCCCAGCATTTT. This translates into CASRADRNQPQHF.

The chain couples TRBV11-2 to TRBJ2-7; TRBD2 aligns across 12 bases. V gave up 4 bases and J gave up 0 bases; unmatched junction bases: 13. CDR1 and CDR2 (germline): SGHAT, FQNNGV. The CDR3 is 19 residues long. Here the CDR3 DNA reads TGTGCCAGCAGCTACCCGGGTCTAGCGGGAGGGTCGAGCTCCTACGAGCAGTACTTC. This encodes CASSYPGLAGGSSSYEQYF. Together with reference TRBV11-2 and TRBJ2-7, the CDR3 gives the full variable domain: EAGVAQSPRYKIIEKRQSVAFWCNPISGHATLYWYQQILGQGPKLLIQFQNNGVVDDSQLPKDRFSAERLKGVDSTLKIQPAKLEDSAVYLCASSYPGLAGGSSSYEQYFGPGTRLTVT.

The sample holds one count of this clone. The rearrangement uses TRBV11-2 and TRBJ1-1, with a possible D match to TRBD1 (5 bases). The CDR3 consists of 15 residues. Trimming took off 1 base at V and 4 bases at J, with 13 bases between the two ends. CDR1 and CDR2 from the germline V gene are SGHAT and FQNNGV. The CDR3 nucleotides are TGTGCCAGCAGCTTAGGGGAGGGGTGGGGCACTGAAGCTTTCTTT. Protein sequence: CASSLGEGWGTEAFF.

The J gene is TRBJ2-5, the V gene TRBV5-4, with unresolved D. V lost 4 bases and J lost 1, with 14 bases in between. The germline V gene has CDR1 SGHNT and CDR2 YYREEE (reference sequence). This CDR3 region has 15 residues. The CDR3 nucleotides are TGTGCCAGCAGCACCCCGACACGCACCCAAGAGACCCAGTACTTC. Protein: CASSTPTRTQETQYF.

The rearrangement uses TRBV30 and TRBJ1-2; D is possibly TRBD1 (5 bases). The V gene lost 2 bases and the J gene lost 3 bases, with 16 bases spanning the gap. The CDR3 runs 15 residues. Germline-derived CDR1 and CDR2 are GTSNPN and SVGIG (reference sequence). CDR3 in DNA: TGTGCCTGGAGTACCGACTGGGGGACCGACTATGGCTACACCTTC. Its translation: CAWSTDWGTDYGYTF.

This clone was found once. The chain couples TRBV27 to TRBJ1-1; 7 bases are a match to TRBD1. This CDR3 has 13 residues. Germline assignment: CDR1 MNHEY and CDR2 SMNVEV (reference sequence). The ends lost 6 bases at V and 5 bases at J; junction bases unmatched: 6. The CDR3 loop reads CASRRDRATEAFF. The CDR3 nucleotides are TGTGCCAGCAGAAGAGACAGGGCTACTGAAGCTTTCTTT.

The J gene is TRBJ2-5, the V gene TRBV2; D could derive from TRBD1 or TRBD2 (5 bases each). Germline loops: CDR1 SNHLY, CDR2 FYNNEI. Trimming removed 6 bases from V and 4 bases from J, with 6 bases in between. There are 11 residues in the CDR3. The CDR3 loop is CASRRGETQYF. DNA of the CDR3: TGTGCCAGCAGGAGGGGAGAGACCCAGTACTTC.

This clone has more than one count but fewer than ten. The chain links TRBV28 to TRBJ1-5; 7 positions agree with TRBD1. The CDR3 runs 17 residues. From germline, CDR1 is MDHEN and CDR2 SYDVKM. The J segment lost 0 bases and the V segment lost 10 bases, leaving 15 bases of the junction unmatched. As DNA, the CDR3 is TGTGCCACCGTGACCTTACAGGGGATGAATAGCAATCAGCCCCAGCATTTT. Amino acid sequence: CATVTLQGMNSNQPQHF.

The chain combines TRBV5-4 with TRBJ2-5; maybe TRBD2 (6 bases). Germline V CDR1 and CDR2: SGHNT, YYREEE (reference sequence). V was clipped by 1 base and J by 5 bases, with 15 bases between them. The CDR3 has 15 amino acids. CDR3 coding DNA: TGTGCCAGCAGCTTGCGTGGGGGAGGACGGGAGACCCAGTACTTC. It encodes CASSLRGGGRETQYF. Supplemented by reference TRBV5-4 and TRBJ2-5, the full variable domain reads ETGVTQSPTHLIKTRGQQVTLRCSSQSGHNTVSWYQQALGQGPQFIFQYYREEENGRGNFPPRFSGLQFPNYSSELNVNALELDDSALYLCASSLRGGGRETQYFGPGTRLLVL.

This clone came up once. The gene calls are TRBV2 and TRBJ1-2; 7 bases are a match to TRBD1. The V gene end was trimmed by 4 bases and the J gene end by 5 bases; junction bases not matched to a gene: 10. CDR1 and CDR2 from the germline V gene are SNHLY and FYNNEI. This CDR3 region has 15 residues. CDR3 sequence (DNA): TGTGCCAGCAGTGCAGCCGGGACAGCTATTTATGGCTACACCTTC. This translates into CASSAAGTAIYGYTF.

The chain has TRBV6-1 and TRBJ2-5; 8 bases fit TRBD2. V gave up 3 bases and J gave up 3 bases; unmatched junction bases: 9. This CDR3 region has 16 residues. Germline CDR1 MNHNS, CDR2 SASEGT. CDR3 DNA: TGTGCCAGCAGTGATCGGCTAGCGGGCCTGAAAGAGACCCAGTACTTC. Translating gives CASSDRLAGLKETQYF.

The CDR3 here is CASSSGHRGTIYNEQFF. The CDR3 coding sequence is TGTGCCAGTAGTAGTGGGCACAGGGGGACTATATACAATGAGCAGTTCTTC. V is TRBV19 and J is TRBJ2-1, with D possibly being TRBD1 (8 bases). Germline values: CDR1 LNHDA, CDR2 SQIVND (reference sequence). This CDR3 is built from 17 residues. The germline V and J ends were trimmed by 4 bases and 4 bases, with 20 bases remaining between them.

V and J are TRBV5-4 and TRBJ2-2, with D unresolved. The V and J ends lost 2 bases and 7 bases respectively, with 15 bases between them. The CDR3 contains 15 residues. Germline V gene lookup returns CDR1 SGHNT and CDR2 YYREEE (reference sequence). The CDR3 sequence: CASSLPGRIGGELFF. Here the CDR3 DNA reads TGTGCCAGCAGCTTACCCGGGCGTATTGGCGGGGAGCTGTTTTTT.

V and J are TRBV7-9 and TRBJ1-1, with 7 bases lining up with TRBD1. V gave up 5 bases and J gave up 0 bases; unmatched junction bases: 9. Germline-derived CDR1 and CDR2 are SEHNR and FQNEAQ (reference sequence). This CDR3 region has 16 residues. CDR3 protein: CASSGPPGQMNTEAFF. The CDR3 DNA is TGTGCCAGCAGCGGCCCCCCGGGACAGATGAACACTGAAGCTTTCTTT. Complete variable domain (other parts from reference TRBV7-9 and TRBJ1-1): DTGVSQNPRHKITKRGQNVTFRCDPISEHNRLYWYRQTLGQGPEFLTYFQNEAQLEKSRLLSDRFSAERPKGSFSTLEIQRTEQGDSAMYLCASSGPPGQMNTEAFFGQGTRLTVV.

V is TRBV6-5 and J is TRBJ1-2; D not resolved. Germline CDR1 MNHEY, CDR2 SVGAGI. V lost 6 bases and J lost 5, with 7 bases in between. The CDR3 runs to 11 residues. For the CDR3, the DNA is TGTGCCAGCAGCCTAACTTATGGCTACACCTTC. Protein: CASSLTYGYTF.

The chain has TRBV5-1 and TRBJ1-1; D is possibly TRBD1 (5 bases). The CDR3 totals 13 residues. Between the trimmed V and J ends, which lost 0 bases and 8 bases, there was a span of 11 bases. Germline CDR1 and CDR2: SGHRS and YFSETQ. CDR3 in DNA: TGCGCCAGCAGCTTGGCGGGACGAGAAGAAGCTTTCTTT. Encoded protein: CASSLAGREEAFF.

The chain uses TRBV19 and TRBJ2-1, with D uncertain. V was pared by 4 bases and J by 7 bases, with 5 bases between. The CDR3 extends over 11 amino acids. Looked up from germline, CDR1 is LNHDA and CDR2 is SQIVND (reference sequence). The CDR3 loop is CASSTVNEQFF. The CDR3, as DNA: TGTGCCAGTAGTACGGTAAATGAGCAGTTCTTC.

The CDR3 DNA reads as TGCGCCAGCAGTTTTAGCGGACGCACAGATACGCAGTATTTT. It codes for CASSFSGRTDTQYF. V usage is TRBV5-1 and J usage is TRBJ2-3, with D possibly TRBD2 on 6 matching bases. This CDR3 has 14 residues. Trimming removed 5 bases from V and 1 base from J, with 11 bases in between. CDR1 is SGHRS and CDR2 is YFSETQ in the germline V gene.

This rearrangement joins TRBV7-9 to TRBJ2-3; 10 bases agree with TRBD1. Per germline, CDR1 SEHNR and CDR2 FQNEAQ (reference sequence). The CDR3 runs to 14 residues. V was pared by 5 bases and J by 6 bases, with 5 bases of the junction left unmatched. For the CDR3, the DNA is TGTGCCAGCAGCCTGGGACAGGGGATGGATACGCAGTATTTT. This translates into CASSLGQGMDTQYF.